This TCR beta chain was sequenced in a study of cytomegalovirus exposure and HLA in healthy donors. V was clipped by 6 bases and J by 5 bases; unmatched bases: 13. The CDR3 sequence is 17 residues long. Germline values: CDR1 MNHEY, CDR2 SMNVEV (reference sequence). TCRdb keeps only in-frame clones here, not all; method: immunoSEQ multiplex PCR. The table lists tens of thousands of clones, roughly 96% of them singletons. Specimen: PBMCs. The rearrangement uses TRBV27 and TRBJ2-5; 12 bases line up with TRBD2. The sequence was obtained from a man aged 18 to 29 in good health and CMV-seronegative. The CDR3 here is CASRRDGLAGLWETQYF. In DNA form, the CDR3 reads TGTGCCAGCAGACGAGACGGACTAGCGGGGTTGTGGGAGACCCAGTACTTC.